This T cell receptor (beta chain) was sequenced in a study of blood T cell repertoires in COVID-19. About the research overall: From T cells, B-cell-depleted T cells, or PBMCs came the material, which was cDNA or gDNA.

As handled by the study authors: Nucleated cell number was recorded as an estimate derived from reference gene primer amplification. The protocol was immunoSEQ multiplex PCR, while the TCRdb copy is restricted to in-frame clones and leaves out a portion. For V, J and clone size, that table is used; D and trimming come from the DNA. The data hold around 330,000 clones, with approximately 91% observed a single time. Enrolled through a virtual design, the participants were between about 18 and 89 years of age and came from some 25 US areas. Participants had their cohort set by participant-reported clinical history. The CDR3 is 15 residues long. Germline V gene sequence: CDR1 MGHRA, CDR2 YSYEKL. The junction had 6 bases not matched to a gene; V was cut back by 4 bases and J by 5 bases.

The specimen sequenced was PBMCs or T cells enriched from blood (not recorded which). This receptor was identified in a man in his sixties who had recovered from COVID-19. The chain recombines TRBV4-1 with TRBJ1-1, with 11 bases aligning to TRBD1. CDR3 nucleotide sequence: TGCGCCAGCAGCCTCCGGGACAGGGGGGGGACTGAAGCTTTCTTT. Protein: CASSLRDRGGTEAFF.